This paragraph covers one T cell receptor (beta chain) sequence. CDR3 length: 14 residues. CDR1 and CDR2 (germline): LNHDA, SQIVND (reference sequence). V lost 3 bases and J lost 4, with 10 bases in between. The sample belongs to a study of beta chain features in type 1 diabetes. What was sequenced were expressed TCRB transcripts, since all of the isolated RNA had been reverse transcribed. Produced via immunoSEQ multiplex PCR; TCRdb's table is partial and in-frame only. The table lists over 500,000 clones, 15% of them singletons. This TCR was sampled from a man between 18 and 29 years old in good health. The V gene is TRBV19, the J gene TRBJ2-1; D is unresolved. The specimen was naive CD4+ T cells from blood. CDR3 region: CASSMFASYNEQFF. The DNA of the CDR3 is TGTGCCAGTAGTATGTTTGCCAGTTACAATGAGCAGTTCTTC.